The clone carrying this T cell receptor (beta chain) was seen many times. These data come from a study of CDR3 diversity in severe acne. Germline CDR1 and CDR2: SNHLY and FYNNEI. V gave up 4 bases and J gave up 4 bases, with 25 bases separating them. The CDR3 contains 18 residues. One entry per CDR3 protein, called by TCRdb with MiXCR from the PCR reads. This sample has 84,000 or so distinct CDR3 sequences, with around 50% found just once. What was sequenced was blood. The gene calls are TRBV2 and TRBJ1-2, with D possibly matching TRBD1 (6 bases). The source is a male donor in good health, serving as a control. CDR3 DNA: TGTGCCAGCAGTGTAGCCACAGGCCCAGGGACAAAAATCTATGGCTACACCTTC. Encoded protein: CASSVATGPGTKIYGYTF. The full variable domain, rest sourced from reference TRBV2 and TRBJ1-2, is EPEVTQTPSHQVTQMGQEVILRCVPISNHLYFYWYRQILGQKVEFLVSFYNNEISEKSEIFDDQFSVERPDGSNFTLKIRSTKLEDSAMYFCASSVATGPGTKIYGYTFGSGTRLTVV.